These 18 T cell receptor beta chains were all obtained from the same sample, sequenced in a study of monozygotic twins with inflammatory bowel disease (dated by TCRdb to about 2019). The library was made by 5' RACE. Sequencing used an Illumina HiSeq 2500. After the reads were reprocessed by TCRdb, one entry was made per CDR3 protein sequence, with no DNA. The data table for this sample lists a few hundred thousand distinct CDR3 sequences. The biggest ten clones account for 2.5% to 3% of the sample. Material: blood. The receptors here all came from a human donor with ulcerative colitis or Crohn's disease, or a healthy co-twin of an affected twin (not recorded which).

J is TRBJ1-2 and V is TRBV27; the D call from TCRdb, TRBD1, cannot be confirmed without DNA. Germline values: CDR1 MNHEY, CDR2 SMNVEV (reference sequence). CDR3 length: 15 residues. This CDR3 is CASSFEGGPYYGYTF.

The chain joins TRBV7-2 to TRBJ1-2; TCRdb picks TRBD1, but there is no DNA to check that call. Germline V gives CDR1 SGHTA, CDR2 FQGNSA. The CDR3 is 13 residues long. The CDR3 here is CASSSYNRGGYTF.

The chain joins TRBV10-3 to TRBJ1-5; with no DNA, the TCRdb D assignment of TRBD1 cannot be verified. The V gene's germline CDR1 is ENHRY and CDR2 SYGVKD. CDR3 size: 15 residues. CDR3 sequence reads: CAISDRDGGNQPQHF.

J is TRBJ2-2 and V is TRBV5-1; TCRdb returns TRBD1, unconfirmable since there is no DNA. The CDR3 is 16 residues long. CDR1 is SGHRS, CDR2 YFSETQ, per germline. The CDR3 region is CASSKTFRGNTGELFF.

The CDR3: CASSPPRTGTYEQYF. V usage is TRBV18 and J usage is TRBJ2-7; TCRdb lists TRBD1, though no DNA is available to test this call. CDR3 length: 15 amino acids. Looked up from germline, CDR1 is KGHSH and CDR2 is LQKENI.

V usage is TRBV5-1 and J usage is TRBJ2-3; with no DNA, the TCRdb D assignment of TRBD2 cannot be verified. This CDR3 has 18 amino acids. Per the germline V gene, CDR1 is SGHRS and CDR2 is YFSETQ. The chain's CDR3 is CASSLSPLRAGGPDTQYF.

This chain connects TRBV29-1 to TRBJ2-1; TCRdb's D gene call, TRBD2, goes unchecked for lack of DNA. This CDR3 is 16 amino acids long. Per the germline V gene, CDR1 is SQVTM and CDR2 is ANQGSEA. CDR3: CSVERGTSDAYNEQFF.

The chain carries TRBV7-8 and TRBJ2-7; the TCRdb D gene call, TRBD2, has no DNA to confirm it. Germline V gene data show CDR1 as SGHVS and CDR2 as FQNEAQ. The CDR3 extends over 15 amino acids. The CDR3 sequence is CASSPDSWSSYEQYF.

The gene calls are TRBV7-8 and TRBJ2-3; TCRdb calls TRBD2, which cannot be checked without DNA. The germline CDR1 and CDR2 sequences are SGHVS and FQNEAQ. The CDR3 length is 16 residues. The CDR3 region is CASSALGLSSTDTQYF.

The rearrangement links TRBV12-3 or TRBV12-4 to TRBJ2-5; no DNA is available, so the TRBD1 call from TCRdb remains unchecked. This CDR3 contains 14 residues. The CDR3: CASSTPFGGETQYF.

This rearrangement joins TRBV29-1 to TRBJ2-5; checking the TCRdb D call of TRBD1 is not possible without DNA. The CDR3 is 16 amino acids. The V gene's germline CDR1 is SQVTM and CDR2 ANQGSEA. This CDR3 is CSVETRGDRQWETQYF. The full variable domain, its missing parts supplied by reference TRBV29-1 and TRBJ2-5, is SAVISQKPSRDICQRGTSLTIQCQVDSQVTMMFWYRQQPGQSLTLIATANQGSEATYESGFVIDKFPISRPNLTFSTLTVSNMSPEDSSIYLCSVETRGDRQWETQYFGPGTRLLVL.

The CDR3: CASSVQGAGANVLTF. The chain links TRBV12-3 or TRBV12-4 to TRBJ2-6; the D call of TRBD1 rests on TCRdb alone, since no DNA is present to check it. The length of the CDR3 is 15 residues.

The V gene is TRBV3-1, the J gene TRBJ2-6; TCRdb lists TRBD1, though no DNA is available to test this call. This CDR3 comprises 17 residues. Germline V lookup: CDR1 LGHDT, CDR2 YNNKEL (reference sequence). CDR3: CASSQEDRASGANVLTF.

V is TRBV12-3 or TRBV12-4 and J is TRBJ1-5; there is no DNA to check the TCRdb D call of TRBD1. CDR3 length: 15 residues. CDR3 protein: CASSSRRGYNQPQHF.

V and J are TRBV4-3 and TRBJ1-4. CDR1 and CDR2 from the germline V gene are LGHNA and YSLEER. The length of the CDR3 is 13 residues. CDR3 loop: CASSQDADEKLFF.

CDR3 amino acids: CAGLSGSGAAQYF. The rearrangement links TRBV2 to TRBJ2-5; the TCRdb D gene call, TRBD1, has no DNA to confirm it. The germline CDR1 and CDR2 sequences are SNHLY and FYNNEI. The CDR3 loop spans 13 amino acids. The full variable domain, with the rest looked up from reference TRBV2 and TRBJ2-5, is EPEVTQTPSHQVTQMGQEVILRCVPISNHLYFYWYRQILGQKVEFLVSFYNNEISEKSEIFDDQFSVERPDGSNFTLKIRSTKLEDSAMYFCAGLSGSGAAQYFGPGTRLLVL.

The V gene is TRBV18, the J gene TRBJ2-7; TCRdb's assignment of TRBD1 cannot be checked, as there is no DNA. This CDR3 has 14 residues. CDR1 and CDR2 (germline): KGHSH, LQKENI. CDR3 sequence: CASSPGGGAYEQYF.

This chain uses TRBV7-9 with TRBJ2-1; no DNA is available, so the TRBD1 call from TCRdb remains unchecked. The germline V gene has CDR1 SEHNR and CDR2 FQNEAQ (reference sequence). The CDR3 has 15 residues. CDR3: CASSLKGQAYNEQFF.